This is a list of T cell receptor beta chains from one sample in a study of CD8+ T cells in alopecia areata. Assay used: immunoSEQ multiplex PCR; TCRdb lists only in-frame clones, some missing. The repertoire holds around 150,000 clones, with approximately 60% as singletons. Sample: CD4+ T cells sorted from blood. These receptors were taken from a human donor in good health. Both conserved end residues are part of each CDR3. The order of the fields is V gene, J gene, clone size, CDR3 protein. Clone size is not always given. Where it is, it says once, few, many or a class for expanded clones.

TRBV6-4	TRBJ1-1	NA	CASTSGAFF
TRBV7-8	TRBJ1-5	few	CASSLARGFNQPQHF
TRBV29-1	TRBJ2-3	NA	CSVVRDIVDTQYF
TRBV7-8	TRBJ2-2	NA	CASSAQGFSTGELFF
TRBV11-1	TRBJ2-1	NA	CASSRGTAYNEQFF
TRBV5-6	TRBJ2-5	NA	CASTVFGPQETQYF
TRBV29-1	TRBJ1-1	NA	CSAWGGNTEAFF
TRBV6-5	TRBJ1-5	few	CASSYQGNQPQHF
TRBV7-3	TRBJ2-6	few	CASSITGSGANVLTF
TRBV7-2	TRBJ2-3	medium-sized	CASSLAAQGVTDTQYF
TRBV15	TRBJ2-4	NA	CATGEDTKNIQYF
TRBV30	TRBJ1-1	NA	CAWSSRENTEAFF
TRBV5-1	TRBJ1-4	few	CASSLEGLEKLFF
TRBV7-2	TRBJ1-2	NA	CASSSAGPYGYTF
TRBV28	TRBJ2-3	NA	CASSYPIREGNSDTQYF
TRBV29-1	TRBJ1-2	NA	CSAAGVGGYTF
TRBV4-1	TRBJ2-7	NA	CASSQDSGLAIREQYF
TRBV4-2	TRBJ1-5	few	CASSQGVSQPQHF
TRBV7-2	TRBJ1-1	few	CASSLIGATEAFF
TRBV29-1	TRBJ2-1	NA	CSVTGAGALFF
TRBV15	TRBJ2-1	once	CATSRDFQGNEQFF
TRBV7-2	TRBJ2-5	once	CASSLSRTQYF
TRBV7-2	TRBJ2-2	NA	CASSLVAGNTGELFF
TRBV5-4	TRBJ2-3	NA	CASSLGPGADTQYF
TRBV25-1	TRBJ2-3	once	CASSTGTTDTQYF
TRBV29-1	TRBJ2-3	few	CSVVEGGSTDTQYF
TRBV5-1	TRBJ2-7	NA	CASSPDGGRLDEQYF
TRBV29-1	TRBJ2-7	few	CSVKGLAIYEQYF
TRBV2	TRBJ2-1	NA	CASSFLHNEQFF
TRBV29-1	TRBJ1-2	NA	CSVRDGLGGYTF
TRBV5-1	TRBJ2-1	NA	CASSPDAYNEQFF
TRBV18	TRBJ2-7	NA	CASSPIDNLYEQYF
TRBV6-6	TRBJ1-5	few	CASSERAGGLQPQHF
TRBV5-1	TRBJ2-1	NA	CASSLASSGGSYNEQFF
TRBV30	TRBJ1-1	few	CAFWTEAEAFF
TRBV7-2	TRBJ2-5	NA	CASSLLVGGETQYF
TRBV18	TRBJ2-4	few	CASSPDQNSIQYF
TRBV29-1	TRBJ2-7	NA	CSVETGGHEQYF
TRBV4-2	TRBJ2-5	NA	CASSQGGGAGETQYF
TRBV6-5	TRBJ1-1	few	CASRSGLLHAEAFF